A single sample is the source of the 21 T cell receptor beta chains below, sequenced in a study of OX40 agonist ivuxolimab in advanced cancers. The library came from the immunoSEQ multiplex PCR assay. In its TCRdb copy, this immuneACCESS table keeps in-frame sequences only and misses some clones. Where compared with another copy, unresolved V genes explain less than half of these, and the others have no known cause. Counted in this sample were some 140,000 clones; about 92% of them appeared once. Roughly 1% of the sample belongs to the ten largest clones. The sequences come from CD4+ or CD8+ T cells sorted from blood, collected in a trial of the OX40 agonist ivuxolimab. These receptors were obtained from an adult with an advanced solid tumor such as melanoma, head and neck, liver or kidney cancer.

V and J are TRBV9 and TRBJ1-6, with D possibly TRBD1 on 5 matching bases. Deletions cut 2 bases from V and 8 bases from J, with 11 bases between. The CDR3 is 14 residues long. Germline assignment: CDR1 SGDLS and CDR2 YYNGEE. CDR3 coding DNA: TGTGCCAGCAGCGTGGGGGGTACGGATTCACCCCTCCACTTT. Protein product: CASSVGGTDSPLHF. The full variable domain, rest sourced from reference TRBV9 and TRBJ1-6, is DSGVTQTPKHLITATGQRVTLRCSPRSGDLSVYWYQQSLDQGLQFLIQYYNGEERAKGNILERFSAQQFPDLHSELNLSSLELGDSALYFCASSVGGTDSPLHFGNGTRLTVT.

CDR3 DNA sequence: TGTGCCAGCAGCCCCGCCCGGACCCAAGAGACCCAGTACTTC. Translation: CASSPARTQETQYF. This sequence joins TRBV7-2 and TRBJ2-5; D gene uncertain. V lost 5 bases, J lost 1 base, and 11 bases lay in between. CDR3 size: 14 residues. Germline V gene lookup returns CDR1 SGHTA and CDR2 FQGNSA.

This clone has only one observation. The V gene is TRBV7-2, the J gene TRBJ1-1; D gene uncertain. Trimming cost V 0 bases and J 11 bases, with 13 bases left between them. There are 13 residues in the CDR3. Germline V gene lookup returns CDR1 SGHTA and CDR2 FQGNSA. Here the CDR3 DNA reads TGTGCCAGCAGCTTAGCCGGGCCAAACGACGCTTTCTTT. Translation: CASSLAGPNDAFF.

This clone turned up a few times. This sequence joins TRBV18 and TRBJ1-5, with D perhaps matching TRBD1 (6 bases). There are 13 residues in the CDR3. The ends were cut back, 6 bases at V and 5 bases at J, with 11 bases in the middle. The germline V gene encodes CDR1 KGHSH and CDR2 LQKENI. CDR3 sequence (DNA): TGTGCCAGCTCCGGGGGCGAAGATCAGCCCCAGCATTTT. It codes for CASSGGEDQPQHF.

V is TRBV30 and J is TRBJ2-2; D is undetermined. Germline V gene data show CDR1 as GTSNPN and CDR2 as SVGIG (reference sequence). V dropped 4 bases and J dropped 7 bases, with 13 bases sitting between them. CDR3 length: 13 residues. In DNA form, the CDR3 reads TGTGCCTGGAACCGGGCCCTAGACGGGGAGCTGTTTTTT. Translation: CAWNRALDGELFF.

This clone was observed once. V and J are TRBV6-6 and TRBJ1-1; D possibly corresponds to TRBD1 (5 bases). The V end lost 7 bases, the J end lost 11 bases, and 23 bases lay between the germline ends. The germline V gene encodes CDR1 MNHNY and CDR2 SVGAGI (reference sequence). CDR3 size: 14 residues. Here the CDR3 reads CASKGTEGPGRAFF. CDR3 DNA: TGTGCCAGCAAGGGGACTGAGGGACCAGGGCGGGCTTTCTTT.

The genes are TRBV6-5 and TRBJ2-7, with a tentative D call TRBD1 (5 bases). There are 15 residues in the CDR3. Trimming took 0 bases from V and 4 from J, leaving 13 bases between them. Germline V gene sequence: CDR1 MNHEY, CDR2 SVGAGI. CDR3 loop: CASSYSRAGSYEQYF. The CDR3 region has the DNA TGTGCCAGCAGTTACTCCAGGGCAGGATCTTACGAGCAGTACTTC.

With respect to this clone: Other nucleotide sequences in the sample specify the same CDR3. V usage is TRBV6-5 and J usage is TRBJ1-2; 7 bases agree with TRBD1. Germline lookup yields CDR1 MNHEY and CDR2 SVGAGI. This CDR3 is built from 15 residues. V was clipped by 0 bases and J by 0 bases; unmatched bases: 1. CDR3 sequence: CASSYSGGPNYGYTF. DNA for the CDR3: TGTGCCAGCAGTTACTCAGGGGGCCCTAACTATGGCTACACCTTC.

This clone appeared once. The V gene is TRBV7-2, the J gene TRBJ2-3; perhaps TRBD2 as D (7 bases). Germline V lookup: CDR1 SGHTA, CDR2 FQGNSA. Deletions cut 5 bases from V and 3 bases from J, with 12 bases between. The CDR3 is 14 residues long. The CDR3 loop reads CASSLQGGTDTQYF. The CDR3, as DNA: TGTGCCAGCAGCCTACAGGGAGGGACAGATACGCAGTATTTT.

The chain joins TRBV7-2 to TRBJ2-2; D possibly corresponds to TRBD1 (5 bases). The V gene's germline CDR1 is SGHTA and CDR2 FQGNSA. The CDR3 has 14 amino acids. The V end lost 1 base, the J end lost 9 bases, and 12 bases lay between the germline ends. This CDR3 reads CASSLDRTSRELFF. The CDR3 DNA is TGTGCCAGCAGCTTAGACAGGACCTCAAGGGAGCTGTTTTTT.

Concerning this clone itself: A junction boundary mismatches the germline segment, possibly from a read error. The chain combines TRBV5-4 with TRBJ2-7, with D perhaps TRBD2 (6 bases). The CDR3 has 16 amino acids. Germline CDR1 and CDR2: SGHNT and YYREEE (reference sequence). Written as DNA, the CDR3 is TGTGCCAACAGCCACACGGAGGGAAGCCCCAGGTACGAGCAGTACTTC. Amino acid sequence: CANSHTEGSPRYEQYF.

V is TRBV6-5 and J is TRBJ2-1; D is undetermined. Between the trimmed V and J ends, which lost 5 bases and 7 bases, there was a span of 12 bases. CDR1 and CDR2 from the germline V gene are MNHEY and SVGAGI. This CDR3 region has 13 residues. The CDR3 nucleotides are TGTGCCAGCAGTCCTCTGGCGCGAAATGAGCAGTTCTTC. It is translated as CASSPLARNEQFF.

The rearrangement links TRBV5-1 to TRBJ1-5; D is perhaps TRBD1 (6 bases). V dropped 0 bases and J dropped 5 bases, with 12 bases sitting between them. Per germline, CDR1 SGHRS and CDR2 YFSETQ. The CDR3 contains 15 residues. Written as DNA, the CDR3 is TGCGCCAGCAGCTTGGCCGGGACATTACATCAGCCCCAGCATTTT. It is translated as CASSLAGTLHQPQHF.

The chain joins TRBV29-1 to TRBJ1-1, with 7 bases matching TRBD1. Trimming at V came to 6 bases and at J to 10 bases, leaving 14 bases not matched to a gene. The CDR3 covers 13 residues. Germline V gene data show CDR1 as SQVTM and CDR2 as ANQGSEA. The CDR3, as DNA: TGCAGCGTCGAACTCGACAGGGTGGCGTCAGCTTTCTTT. Translated: CSVELDRVASAFF.

CDR3 nucleotides: TGCGCCAGCAGGAATCTAGAGGCGGATACGCAGTATTTT. As protein: CASRNLEADTQYF. The chain employs TRBV10-2 and TRBJ2-3; D not resolved. Trimming stripped 6 bases from V and 6 bases from J, with 13 bases between. The length of the CDR3 is 13 residues. The V gene's germline CDR1 is WSHSY and CDR2 SAAADI.

This chain links TRBV11-3 with TRBJ2-1; D possibly corresponds to TRBD2 (6 bases). Germline V gives CDR1 SGHNT, CDR2 YENEEA. The germline V and J ends were trimmed by 3 bases and 6 bases, with 9 bases remaining between them. The CDR3 totals 13 residues. The CDR3 spells CASSFLASNEQFF. CDR3 DNA sequence: TGTGCCAGCAGCTTTCTAGCGTCCAATGAGCAGTTCTTC.

This clone was seen only a few times. The chain employs TRBV20-1 and TRBJ1-1, with D hard to call. V was clipped by 7 bases and J by 7 bases, with 13 bases between them. Germline CDR1 DFQATT, CDR2 SNEGSKA (reference sequence). This CDR3 is 11 amino acids long. The CDR3 DNA is TGCAGTGTCACCTCGAGCTTTGAAGCTTTCTTT. It yields the protein CSVTSSFEAFF.

The chain is built from TRBV11-2 and TRBJ1-3, with D possibly matching TRBD1 (6 bases). This CDR3 comprises 15 residues. Between the trimmed V and J ends, which lost 4 bases and 0 bases, there was a span of 10 bases. CDR1 SGHAT and CDR2 FQNNGV come from the germline V gene. The CDR3 loop is CASSSQGFSGNTIYF. The CDR3 bases are TGTGCCAGCAGCTCTCAGGGGTTCTCTGGAAACACCATATATTTT.

This chain connects TRBV7-2 to TRBJ2-7; no reliable D call. CDR1 and CDR2 from the germline V gene are SGHTA and FQGNSA. V shed 1 base and J shed 1 base, with 2 bases lying between them. The CDR3 has 12 amino acids. CDR3 region: CASSLESYEQYF. CDR3 nucleotide sequence: TGTGCCAGCAGCTTAGAGTCCTACGAGCAGTACTTC.

V and J are TRBV11-2 and TRBJ1-5; TRBD1 matches 9 bases. Germline V lookup: CDR1 SGHAT, CDR2 FQNNGV. CDR3 size: 16 residues. The ends lost 5 bases at V and 7 bases at J; junction bases unmatched: 12. The CDR3 loop is CASSLGGGTGRQPQHF. In DNA, the CDR3 is TGTGCCAGCAGCCTCGGAGGGGGGACAGGGCGGCAGCCCCAGCATTTT. The full variable domain, completed using reference TRBV11-2 and TRBJ1-5, is EAGVAQSPRYKIIEKRQSVAFWCNPISGHATLYWYQQILGQGPKLLIQFQNNGVVDDSQLPKDRFSAERLKGVDSTLKIQPAKLEDSAVYLCASSLGGGTGRQPQHFGDGTRLSIL.

This chain connects TRBV28 to TRBJ1-1; D unresolved. The CDR3 spans 14 residues. Trimming cost V 4 bases and J 2 bases, with 11 bases left between them. CDR1 and CDR2 (germline): MDHEN, SYDVKM. CDR3 coding DNA: TGTGCCAGCAGTTCCCCGGGTACCAACACTGAAGCTTTCTTT. Protein sequence: CASSSPGTNTEAFF. The whole variable domain, filled in from reference TRBV28 and TRBJ1-1, reads DVKVTQSSRYLVKRTGEKVFLECVQDMDHENMFWYRQDPGLGLRLIYFSYDVKMKEKGDIPEGYSVSREKKERFSLILESASTNQTSMYLCASSSPGTNTEAFFGQGTRLTVV.